This TCR beta chain was sequenced in a study of tumour-infiltrating T cells in Burkitt lymphoma. Across the study: Survival, overall and progression-free, tracked with productive clonality.

The V and J ends lost 6 bases and 2 bases, in that order; junction bases with no gene match: 8. The CDR3 sequence is 15 residues long. CDR1 and CDR2 from the germline V gene are MNHEY and SVGAGI. Profiled with immunoSEQ multiplex PCR; TCRdb holds only in-frame clones, not every one. The repertoire holds several hundred clones, with around 89% as singletons. The V and J genes are TRBV6-5 and TRBJ1-2, with 8 bases that match TRBD1. This clonotype was sampled from a human donor with diffuse large B-cell lymphoma. The sequencing sample was made of tumor tissue. CDR3 in DNA: TGTGCCAGCAGGCCTCTGGACAGGGTAAACTATGGCTACACCTTC. Protein: CASRPLDRVNYGYTF.